A single sample is the source of the 7 T cell receptor beta chains below, sequenced in a study of T cell responses to AZD1222 COVID-19 vaccine. Clones were sequenced by immunoSEQ multiplex PCR, and TCRdb holds only the in-frame ones, with some missing. The sample yields roughly 250,000 clones, approximately 93% seen once. The material sequenced was peripheral blood, taken on day 0 of AZD1222 vaccination. The receptors originated from an adult in good health.

The rearrangement uses TRBV11-2 and TRBJ2-1; D is possibly TRBD1 or TRBD2 (5 bases each). The V and J ends lost 6 bases and 4 bases respectively, with 10 bases between them. The CDR3 covers 13 residues. Germline values: CDR1 SGHAT, CDR2 FQNNGV. The CDR3 bases are TGTGCCAGCAGGTGGGACCTATACAATGAGCAGTTCTTC. This sequence encodes CASRWDLYNEQFF.

The V gene is TRBV16, the J gene TRBJ1-5; D may be TRBD1 (5 bases). The CDR3 covers 14 residues. Germline V CDR1 and CDR2: KGHSY, FQNENV. Between the trimmed V and J ends, which lost 0 bases and 9 bases, there was a span of 12 bases. CDR3 in amino acids: CASSQSSGGRPQHF. The CDR3 DNA reads TGTGCCAGCAGCCAATCGTCGGGGGGTCGGCCCCAGCATTTT.

V is TRBV11-2 and J is TRBJ2-1; D gene ambiguous. Between the trimmed V and J ends, which lost 3 bases and 5 bases, there was a span of 8 bases. CDR1 is SGHAT, CDR2 FQNNGV, per germline. The length of the CDR3 is 13 residues. The CDR3: CASSFQQNNEQFF. For the CDR3, the DNA is TGTGCCAGCAGCTTCCAACAAAACAATGAGCAGTTCTTC. Full variable domain (outside the CDR3, taken from reference TRBV11-2 and TRBJ2-1): EAGVAQSPRYKIIEKRQSVAFWCNPISGHATLYWYQQILGQGPKLLIQFQNNGVVDDSQLPKDRFSAERLKGVDSTLKIQPAKLEDSAVYLCASSFQQNNEQFFGPGTRLTVL.

Note on this clone: One end of the junction is discordant with germline, which a read error may explain. V usage is TRBV6-5 and J usage is TRBJ2-7; 8 bases agree with TRBD1. This CDR3 has 14 amino acids. Germline V gives CDR1 MNHEY, CDR2 SVGAGI. The CDR3 region is CASSPPPEGQVQDF. CDR3 DNA: TGTGCCAGCAGTCCTCCCCCGGAGGGACAGGTTCAGGACTTC.

As regards this clone: An end of the junction does not agree with germline; a read error may underlie this. This rearrangement joins TRBV5-6 to TRBJ2-7, with TRBD1 matching over 7 bases. The length of the CDR3 is 10 residues. Germline V gene data show CDR1 as SGHDT and CDR2 as YYEEEE. CDR3 nucleotides: TGTGCCAGCAGCATGACAGGGTTTCGATTC. It encodes CASSMTGFRF.

J is TRBJ1-5 and V is TRBV7-2; TRBD1 aligns across 12 bases. Germline values: CDR1 SGHTA, CDR2 FQGNSA. Trimming took 5 bases from V and 6 from J; bases not matched to a gene: 8. The length of the CDR3 is 16 residues. The CDR3 region is CASSPGTGGRGQPQHF. CDR3 bases: TGTGCCAGCAGCCCCGGGACAGGGGGCAGAGGTCAGCCCCAGCATTTT.

The genes are TRBV3-1 (or the pseudogene TRBV3-2) and TRBJ1-5; D ambiguous. The ends were cut back, 1 base at V and 2 bases at J, with 6 bases in the middle. There are 14 residues in the CDR3. Germline V CDR1 and CDR2: LGHDT, YNNKEL (reference sequence). Here the CDR3 DNA reads TGTGCCAGCAGCCAAGGATGGGGCAATCAGCCCCAGCATTTT. As protein: CASSQGWGNQPQHF.